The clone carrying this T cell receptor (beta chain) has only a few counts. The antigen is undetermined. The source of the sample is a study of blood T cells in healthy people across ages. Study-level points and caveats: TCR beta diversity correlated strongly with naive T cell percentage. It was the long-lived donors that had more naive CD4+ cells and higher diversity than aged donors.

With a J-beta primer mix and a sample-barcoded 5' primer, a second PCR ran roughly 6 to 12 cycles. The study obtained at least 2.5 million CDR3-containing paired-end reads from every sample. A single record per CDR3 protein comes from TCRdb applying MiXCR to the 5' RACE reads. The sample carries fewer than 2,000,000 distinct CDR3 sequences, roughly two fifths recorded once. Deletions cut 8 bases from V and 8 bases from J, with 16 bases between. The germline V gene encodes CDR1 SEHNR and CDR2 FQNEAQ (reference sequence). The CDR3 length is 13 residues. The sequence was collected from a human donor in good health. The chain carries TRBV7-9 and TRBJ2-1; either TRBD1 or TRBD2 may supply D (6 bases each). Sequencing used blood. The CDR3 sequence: CASRGRGLDEQFF. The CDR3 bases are TGTGCCAGCCGGGGGCGGGGTCTAGATGAGCAGTTCTTC. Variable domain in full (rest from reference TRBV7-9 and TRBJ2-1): DTGVSQNPRHKITKRGQNVTFRCDPISEHNRLYWYRQTLGQGPEFLTYFQNEAQLEKSRLLSDRFSAERPKGSFSTLEIQRTEQGDSAMYLCASRGRGLDEQFFGPGTRLTVL.